This T cell receptor beta chain was sequenced in a study of cytomegalovirus exposure and HLA in healthy donors. Whole-study context: There were around 390 genotyped donors. Of these, roughly 82% fell in the genetic ancestry cluster associated with self-reported Caucasian donors.

Although they were nominally healthy when sampled, donors likely had unrecorded immune exposures. This clone came up a few times. Antigen specificity is unknown. Whole-study findings and limits: In a later analysis, specific HLA alleles were associated with 16,000 or so TCR beta sequences at a 0.05 false discovery rate.

A multiplex PCR was run with 60 Vbeta primers and 13 Jbeta primers. Here immunoSEQ multiplex PCR was the method, and the copy in TCRdb shows in-frame clones only, minus some. This repertoire shows about 160,000 clones, 80% found once; its top ten account for roughly 1.3%. This CDR3 comprises 14 residues. Per the germline V gene, CDR1 is LNHNV and CDR2 is YYDKDF (reference sequence). With 3 bases removed from V and 6 bases from J, the gap between germline ends came to 14 bases. V and J are TRBV15 and TRBJ1-2; D may be TRBD1 (5 bases). The sample consisted of PBMCs. The sequence was collected from a man under 40 in good health and CMV-seronegative. The CDR3, as DNA: TGTGCCACCAGCAGCACCGGGGGTTGGGATGGCTACACCTTC. This codes for CATSSTGGWDGYTF.